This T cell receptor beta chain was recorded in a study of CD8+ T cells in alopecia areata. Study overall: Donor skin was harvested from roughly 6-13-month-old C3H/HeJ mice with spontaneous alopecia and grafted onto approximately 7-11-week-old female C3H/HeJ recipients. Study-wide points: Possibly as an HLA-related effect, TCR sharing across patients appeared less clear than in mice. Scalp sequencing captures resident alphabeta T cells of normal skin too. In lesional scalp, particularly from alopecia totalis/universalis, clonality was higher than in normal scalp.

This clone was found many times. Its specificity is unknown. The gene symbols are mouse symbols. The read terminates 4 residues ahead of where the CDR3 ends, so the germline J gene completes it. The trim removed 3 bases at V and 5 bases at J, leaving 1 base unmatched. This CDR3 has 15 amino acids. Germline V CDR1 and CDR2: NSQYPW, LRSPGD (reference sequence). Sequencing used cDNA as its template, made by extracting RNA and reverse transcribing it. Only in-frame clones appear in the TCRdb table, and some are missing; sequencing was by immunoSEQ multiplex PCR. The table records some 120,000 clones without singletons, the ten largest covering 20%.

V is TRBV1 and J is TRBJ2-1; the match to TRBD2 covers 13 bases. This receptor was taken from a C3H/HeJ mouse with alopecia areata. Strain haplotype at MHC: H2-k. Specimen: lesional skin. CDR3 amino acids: CTCSAGLGGDAEQFF. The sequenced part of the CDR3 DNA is TGCACCTGCAGTGCGGGACTGGGGGGGGATGCT.